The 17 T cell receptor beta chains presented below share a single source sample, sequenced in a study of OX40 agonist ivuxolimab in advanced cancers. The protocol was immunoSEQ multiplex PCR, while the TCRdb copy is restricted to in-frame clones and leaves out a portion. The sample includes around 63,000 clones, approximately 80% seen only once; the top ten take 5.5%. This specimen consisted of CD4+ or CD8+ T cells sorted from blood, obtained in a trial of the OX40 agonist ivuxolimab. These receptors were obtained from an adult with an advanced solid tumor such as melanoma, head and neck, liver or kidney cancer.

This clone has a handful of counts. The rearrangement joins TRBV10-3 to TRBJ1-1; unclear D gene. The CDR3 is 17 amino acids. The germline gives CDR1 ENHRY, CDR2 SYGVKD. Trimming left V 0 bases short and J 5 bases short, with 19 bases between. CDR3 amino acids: CAISESIRSLRRTEAFF. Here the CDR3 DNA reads TGTGCCATCAGTGAGTCGATCCGGTCCCTAAGGAGGACTGAAGCTTTCTTT.

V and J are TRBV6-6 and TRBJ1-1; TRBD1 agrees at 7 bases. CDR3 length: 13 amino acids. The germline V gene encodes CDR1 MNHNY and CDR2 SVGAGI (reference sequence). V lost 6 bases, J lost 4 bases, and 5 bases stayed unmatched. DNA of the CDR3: TGTGCCAGCAGGGGACAGAGGTTCACTGAAGCTTTCTTT. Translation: CASRGQRFTEAFF.

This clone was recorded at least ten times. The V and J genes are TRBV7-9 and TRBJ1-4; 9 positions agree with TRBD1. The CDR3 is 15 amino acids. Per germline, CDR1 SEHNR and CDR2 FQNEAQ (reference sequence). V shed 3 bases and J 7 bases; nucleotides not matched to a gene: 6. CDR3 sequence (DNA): TGTGCCAGCAGCTTCGGGACAGGGTTTGGTGAAAAACTGTTTTTT. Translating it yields CASSFGTGFGEKLFF. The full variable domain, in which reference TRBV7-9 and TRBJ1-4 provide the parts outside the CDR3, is DTGVSQNPRHKITKRGQNVTFRCDPISEHNRLYWYRQTLGQGPEFLTYFQNEAQLEKSRLLSDRFSAERPKGSFSTLEIQRTEQGDSAMYLCASSFGTGFGEKLFFGSGTQLSVL.

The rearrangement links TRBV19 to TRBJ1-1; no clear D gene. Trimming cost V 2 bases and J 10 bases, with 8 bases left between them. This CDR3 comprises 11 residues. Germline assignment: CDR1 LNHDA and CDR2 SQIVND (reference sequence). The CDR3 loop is CASSISERAFF. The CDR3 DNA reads TGTGCCAGTAGTATAAGTGAACGAGCTTTCTTT.

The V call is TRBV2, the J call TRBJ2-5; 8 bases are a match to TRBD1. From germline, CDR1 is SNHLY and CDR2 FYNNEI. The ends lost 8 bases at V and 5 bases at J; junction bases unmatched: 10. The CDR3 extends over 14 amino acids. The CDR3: CASLLQGALETQYF. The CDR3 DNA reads TGTGCCAGCCTTCTTCAGGGGGCTTTGGAGACCCAGTACTTC.

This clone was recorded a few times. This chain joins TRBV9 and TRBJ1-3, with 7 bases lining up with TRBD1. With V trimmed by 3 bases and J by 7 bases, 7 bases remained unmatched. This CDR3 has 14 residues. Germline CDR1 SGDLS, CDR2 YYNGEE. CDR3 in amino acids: CASSASRGSNTIYF. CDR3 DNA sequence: TGTGCCAGCAGCGCCAGCAGGGGGTCGAACACCATATATTTT.

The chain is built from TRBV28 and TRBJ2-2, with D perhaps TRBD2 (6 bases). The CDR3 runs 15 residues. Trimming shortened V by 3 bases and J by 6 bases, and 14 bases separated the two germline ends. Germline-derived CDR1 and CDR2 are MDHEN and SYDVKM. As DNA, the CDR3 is TGTGCCAGCAGTTTGGGGACTCGACGGGCCGGGGAGCTGTTTTTT. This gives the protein CASSLGTRRAGELFF.

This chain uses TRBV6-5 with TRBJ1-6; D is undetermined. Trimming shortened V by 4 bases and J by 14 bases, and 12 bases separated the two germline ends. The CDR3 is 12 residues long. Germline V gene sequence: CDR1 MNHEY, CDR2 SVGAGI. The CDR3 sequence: CASSFRKGSLHF. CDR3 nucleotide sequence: TGTGCCAGCAGTTTTCGAAAAGGCTCCCTCCACTTT.

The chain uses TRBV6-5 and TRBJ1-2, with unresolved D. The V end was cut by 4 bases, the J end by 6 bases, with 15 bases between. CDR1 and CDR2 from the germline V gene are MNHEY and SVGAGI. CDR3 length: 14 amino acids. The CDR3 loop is CASSSPFWGHGYTF. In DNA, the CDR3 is TGTGCCAGCAGTTCCCCATTTTGGGGTCATGGCTACACCTTC.

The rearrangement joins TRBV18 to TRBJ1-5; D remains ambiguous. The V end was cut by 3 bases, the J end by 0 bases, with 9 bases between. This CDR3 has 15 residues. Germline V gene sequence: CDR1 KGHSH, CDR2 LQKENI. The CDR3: CASSPTDFSNQPQHF. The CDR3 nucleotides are TGTGCCAGCTCACCTACAGATTTTAGCAATCAGCCCCAGCATTTT.

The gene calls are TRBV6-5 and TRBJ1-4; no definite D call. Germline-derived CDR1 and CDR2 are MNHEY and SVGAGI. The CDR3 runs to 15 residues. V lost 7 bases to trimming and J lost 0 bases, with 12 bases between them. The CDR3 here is CASTPAAATNEKLFF. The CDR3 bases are TGTGCCAGCACCCCAGCGGCAGCAACTAATGAAAAACTGTTTTTT.

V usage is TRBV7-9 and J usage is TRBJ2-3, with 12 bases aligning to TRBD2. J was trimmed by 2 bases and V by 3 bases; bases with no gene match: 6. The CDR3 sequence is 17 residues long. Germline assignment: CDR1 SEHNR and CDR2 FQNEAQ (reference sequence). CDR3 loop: CASSFPTSGRNTDTQYF. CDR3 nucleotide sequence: TGTGCCAGCAGCTTCCCGACTAGCGGGAGAAACACAGATACGCAGTATTTT.

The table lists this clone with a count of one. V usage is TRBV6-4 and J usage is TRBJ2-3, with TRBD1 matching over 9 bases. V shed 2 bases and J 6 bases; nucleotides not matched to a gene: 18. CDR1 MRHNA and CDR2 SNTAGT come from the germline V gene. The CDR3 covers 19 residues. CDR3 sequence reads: CASSDLAVLPGTGYDTQYF. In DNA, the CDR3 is TGTGCCAGCAGTGACCTTGCGGTCCTTCCCGGGACAGGGTATGATACGCAGTATTTT.

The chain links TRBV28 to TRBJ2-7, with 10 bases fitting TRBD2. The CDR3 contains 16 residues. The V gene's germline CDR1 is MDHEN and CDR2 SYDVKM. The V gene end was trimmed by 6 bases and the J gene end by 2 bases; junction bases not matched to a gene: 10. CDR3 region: CASSVGTSATPYEQYF. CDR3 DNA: TGTGCCAGCAGCGTCGGGACTAGCGCTACCCCCTACGAGCAGTACTTC.

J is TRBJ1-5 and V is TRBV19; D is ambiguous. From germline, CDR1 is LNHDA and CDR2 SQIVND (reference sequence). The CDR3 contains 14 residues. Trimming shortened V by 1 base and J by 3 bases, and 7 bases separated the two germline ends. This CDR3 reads CASSIGGPNQPQHF. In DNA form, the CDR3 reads TGTGCCAGTAGTATAGGCGGCCCCAATCAGCCCCAGCATTTT.

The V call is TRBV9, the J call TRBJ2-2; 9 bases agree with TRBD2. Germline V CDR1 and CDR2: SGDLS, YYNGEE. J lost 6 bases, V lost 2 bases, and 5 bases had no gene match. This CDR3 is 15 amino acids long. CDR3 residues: CASSVNSGSAGELFF. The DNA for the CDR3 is TGTGCCAGCAGCGTTAATAGCGGGAGCGCCGGGGAGCTGTTTTTT.

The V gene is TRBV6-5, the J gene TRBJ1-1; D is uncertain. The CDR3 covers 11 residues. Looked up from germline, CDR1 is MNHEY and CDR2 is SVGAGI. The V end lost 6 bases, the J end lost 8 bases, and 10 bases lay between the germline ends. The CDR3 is CASSSGAEAFF. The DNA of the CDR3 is TGTGCCAGCAGCTCCGGCGCGGAAGCTTTCTTT.